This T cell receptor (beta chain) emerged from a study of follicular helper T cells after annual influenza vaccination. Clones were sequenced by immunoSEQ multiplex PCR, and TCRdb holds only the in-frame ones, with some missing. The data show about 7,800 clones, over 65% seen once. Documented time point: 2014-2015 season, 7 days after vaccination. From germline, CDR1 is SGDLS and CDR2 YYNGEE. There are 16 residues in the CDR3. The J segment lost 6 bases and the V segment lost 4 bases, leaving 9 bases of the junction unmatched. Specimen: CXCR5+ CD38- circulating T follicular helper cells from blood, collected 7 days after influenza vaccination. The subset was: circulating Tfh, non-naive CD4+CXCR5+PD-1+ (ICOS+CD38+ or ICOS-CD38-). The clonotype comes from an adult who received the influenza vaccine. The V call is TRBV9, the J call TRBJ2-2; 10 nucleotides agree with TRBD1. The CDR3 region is CASSPQGTGVPGELFF. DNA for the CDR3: TGTGCCAGCAGCCCTCAAGGGACAGGGGTCCCCGGGGAGCTGTTTTTT.